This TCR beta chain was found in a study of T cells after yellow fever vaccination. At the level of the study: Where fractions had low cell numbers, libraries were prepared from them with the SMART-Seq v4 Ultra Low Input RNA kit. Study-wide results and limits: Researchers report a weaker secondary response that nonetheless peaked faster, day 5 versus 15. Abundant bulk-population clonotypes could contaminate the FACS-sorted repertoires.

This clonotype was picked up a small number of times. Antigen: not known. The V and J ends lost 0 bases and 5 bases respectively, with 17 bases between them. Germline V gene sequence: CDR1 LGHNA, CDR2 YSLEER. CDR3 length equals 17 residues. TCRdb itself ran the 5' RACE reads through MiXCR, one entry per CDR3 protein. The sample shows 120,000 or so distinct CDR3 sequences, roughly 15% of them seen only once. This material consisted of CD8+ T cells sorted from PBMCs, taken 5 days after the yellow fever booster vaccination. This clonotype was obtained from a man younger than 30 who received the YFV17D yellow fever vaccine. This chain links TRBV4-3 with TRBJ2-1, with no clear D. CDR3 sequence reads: CASSQDRSVAGDNEQFF. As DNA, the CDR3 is TGCGCCAGCAGCCAAGACCGTTCCGTCGCAGGAGACAATGAGCAGTTCTTC.